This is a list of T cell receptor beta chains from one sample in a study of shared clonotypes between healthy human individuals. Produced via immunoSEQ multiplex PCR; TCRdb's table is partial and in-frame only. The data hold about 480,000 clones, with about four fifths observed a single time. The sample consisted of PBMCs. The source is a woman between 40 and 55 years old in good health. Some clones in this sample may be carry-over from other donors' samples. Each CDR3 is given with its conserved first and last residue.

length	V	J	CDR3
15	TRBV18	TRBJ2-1	CASSPSQGQRNEQFF
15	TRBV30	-	CAWISLQGAFYEQYF
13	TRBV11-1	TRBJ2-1	CASSPRASGEQFF
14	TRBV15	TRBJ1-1	CATSRGEGWTEAFF
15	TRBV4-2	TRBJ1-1	CASSYRSGKNTEAFF
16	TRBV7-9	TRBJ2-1	CASSPQGGRVINEQFF
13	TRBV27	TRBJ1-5	CASSFWGEQPQHF
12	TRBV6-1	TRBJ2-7	CASKIGGIEQYF
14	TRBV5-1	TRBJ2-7	CASSLAPVAYEQYF
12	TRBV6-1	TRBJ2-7	CASSEKFYEQYF
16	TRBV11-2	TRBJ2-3	CASSTWGVQSTDTQYF
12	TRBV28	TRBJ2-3	CASSQLGDTQYF
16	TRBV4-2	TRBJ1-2	CASSQESADRNYGYTF
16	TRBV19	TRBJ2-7	CASTGTSGSSSYEQYF
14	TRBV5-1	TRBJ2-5	CASSLGGVQETQYF
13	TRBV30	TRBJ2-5	CAWAGGSGQTQYF
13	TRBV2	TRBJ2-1	CASSEARDNEQFF
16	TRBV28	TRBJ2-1	CASSPAGQGTYNEQFF
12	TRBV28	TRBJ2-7	CASWANSYEQYF
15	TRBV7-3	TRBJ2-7	CASSPRPGAAYEQYF
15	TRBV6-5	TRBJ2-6	CASSRDGSGANVLTF
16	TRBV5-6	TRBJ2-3	CASSRPRGGWADTQYF
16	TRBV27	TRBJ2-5	CASSSAAGTLQETQYF
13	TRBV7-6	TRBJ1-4	CASSLRRYEKLFF
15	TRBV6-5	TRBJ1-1	CASSYSGGMNTEAFF
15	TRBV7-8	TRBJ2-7	CASSLVGTTRVEQYF
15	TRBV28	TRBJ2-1	CASSPPSGRANEQFF
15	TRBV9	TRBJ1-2	CASSSLGGGSYGYTF
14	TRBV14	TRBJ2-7	CASSLRTGAYEQYF
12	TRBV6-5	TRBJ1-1	CASSNPFSGAFF
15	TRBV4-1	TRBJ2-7	CASSHYIGQAYEQYF
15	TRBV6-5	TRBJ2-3	CASSIGTRIGNTQYF
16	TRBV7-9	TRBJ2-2	CASSLEIGVLAGELFF
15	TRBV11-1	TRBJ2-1	CASSYTSGSWNEQFF
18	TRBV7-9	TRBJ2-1	CASSPRGTSARRHNEQFF
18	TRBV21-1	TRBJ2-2	CASSESICRDSDTGELFF
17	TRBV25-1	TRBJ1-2	CASSVLNPGQGSSGYTF
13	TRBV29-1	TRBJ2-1	CSVVAGAPNEQFF
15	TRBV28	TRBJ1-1	CASSQGTGGPAEAFF
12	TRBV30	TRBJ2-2	CAWSMNTGELFF
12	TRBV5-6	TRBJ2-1	CASSRRGGGEFF